One sample yielded the 11 T cell receptor beta chains listed below, sequenced in a study of blood T cells in healthy people across ages. Sample-barcoded 5' priming and a J-beta primer mix drove a second PCR of about 6 to 12 cycles. MiXCR, run by TCRdb on the 5' RACE reads, gives a single entry per CDR3 protein. The repertoire consists of hundreds of thousands of distinct CDR3 sequences, with about 52% occurring once and the leading ten covering 30% to 40%. Source material: blood. All receptors derive from a woman aged 60 to 75 in good health.

This rearrangement joins TRBV20-1 to TRBJ1-2; 8 positions match TRBD1. This CDR3 spans 12 amino acids. CDR1 and CDR2 (germline): DFQATT, SNEGSKA (reference sequence). V shed 6 bases, J shed 7 bases, and the junction held 7 bases outside the gene matches. As DNA, the CDR3 is TGCAGTGCCTTCGACAGGGGAGGTGGCTACACCTTC. This sequence encodes CSAFDRGGGYTF.

The rearrangement uses TRBV6-2 or TRBV6-3 and TRBJ2-7; 8 positions match TRBD1. Germline V CDR1 and CDR2: MNHEY, SVGEGT. The CDR3 is 18 amino acids. Trimming removed 5 bases from V and 0 bases from J; junction bases left unmatched: 15. CDR3 nucleotide sequence: TGTGCCAGCAGTCCATGGGGGACAGGAAACCACCTCTCCTACGAGCAGTACTTC. Protein product: CASSPWGTGNHLSYEQYF.

The chain combines TRBV7-2 with TRBJ2-6; D gene unclear. The CDR3 covers 13 residues. CDR1 is SGHTA, CDR2 FQGNSA, per germline. Trimming pared 5 bases from V and 2 bases from J, leaving 4 bases between. CDR3: CASSVPGANVLTF. CDR3 DNA: TGTGCCAGCAGCGTACCTGGGGCCAACGTCCTGACTTTC.

The chain is built from TRBV7-2 and TRBJ2-3; 7 nucleotides align to TRBD1. The V and J ends lost 1 base and 0 bases, in that order; junction bases with no gene match: 4. The length of the CDR3 is 16 residues. Germline V lookup: CDR1 SGHTA, CDR2 FQGNSA. CDR3 bases: TGTGCCAGCAGCTTAGTTGGGACAGCTAGCACAGATACGCAGTATTTT. It encodes CASSLVGTASTDTQYF.

The chain combines TRBV7-9 with TRBJ2-1, with 7 bases identical to TRBD2. Trimming took 3 bases from V and 4 from J; bases not matched to a gene: 21. The CDR3 is made up of 20 amino acids. Germline V CDR1 and CDR2: SEHNR, FQNEAQ (reference sequence). CDR3 protein: CASSFEKKYWGGGPYNEQFF. CDR3 DNA: TGTGCCAGCAGCTTCGAGAAAAAATATTGGGGCGGGGGACCATACAATGAGCAGTTCTTC.

The chain has TRBV20-1 and TRBJ2-7; no firm D call. Germline V lookup: CDR1 DFQATT, CDR2 SNEGSKA (reference sequence). V dropped 3 bases and J dropped 0 bases, with 12 bases sitting between them. CDR3 length: 14 amino acids. CDR3 in DNA: TGCAGTGCTAGGGTATCCTTAAGCTCCTACGAGCAGTACTTC. This gives the protein CSARVSLSSYEQYF.

The V call is TRBV27, the J call TRBJ1-5; 8 bases fit TRBD1. The germline V gene encodes CDR1 MNHEY and CDR2 SMNVEV (reference sequence). The CDR3 is 17 residues long. J lost 2 bases, V lost 2 bases, and 8 bases had no gene match. For the CDR3, the DNA is TGTGCCAGCAGTTTAATACAGGGGGTCGGTGGCAATCAGCCCCAGCATTTT. Translating gives CASSLIQGVGGNQPQHF.

This rearrangement joins TRBV18 to TRBJ1-1; D is unresolved. V was clipped by 6 bases and J by 6 bases, with 5 bases between them. Germline V gives CDR1 KGHSH, CDR2 LQKENI. The CDR3 runs to 10 residues. DNA for the CDR3: TGTGCCAGCTCCGGAGCTGAAGCTTTCTTT. Protein: CASSGAEAFF.

The chain couples TRBV19 to TRBJ2-1, with TRBD2 identical over 7 bases. V lost 5 bases to trimming and J lost 2 bases; unmatched junction nucleotides: 6. CDR3 length equals 15 residues. CDR1 is LNHDA, CDR2 SQIVND, per germline (reference sequence). The CDR3 reads CASSPGAGTYNEQFF. In nucleotides, the CDR3 is TGTGCCAGTAGTCCAGGAGCGGGAACCTACAATGAGCAGTTCTTC. Based on the CDR3 plus reference TRBV19 and TRBJ2-1, the full variable domain is DGGITQSPKYLFRKEGQNVTLSCEQNLNHDAMYWYRQDPGQGLRLIYYSQIVNDFQKGDIAEGYSVSREKKESFPLTVTSAQKNPTAFYLCASSPGAGTYNEQFFGPGTRLTVL.

This chain links TRBV12-3 or TRBV12-4 with TRBJ2-4; 12 bases agree with TRBD2. The DNA end is a closer match to TRBJ2-7, so the J assignment may be wrong. The CDR3 length is 15 residues. DNA for the CDR3: TGTGCCAGCAGTTTCGGACTAGCGGGGCTCTCCGAGCAGTACTTC. As protein: CASSFGLAGLSEQYF.

Turning to this clonotype: One junction end does not reproduce the germline sequence, and a read error may be involved. V gene TRBV29-1 combines with J gene TRBJ2-7, with D possibly matching TRBD1 (6 bases). The last part of the DNA fits TRBJ2-5 better; the J call may be wrong. CDR3 length: 12 residues. Germline V gene sequence: CDR1 SQVTM, CDR2 ANQGSEA. The CDR3 loop is CNVDTGRETQYF. The CDR3 nucleotides read TGCAACGTTGACACAGGGCGAGAGACCCAGTACTTC.